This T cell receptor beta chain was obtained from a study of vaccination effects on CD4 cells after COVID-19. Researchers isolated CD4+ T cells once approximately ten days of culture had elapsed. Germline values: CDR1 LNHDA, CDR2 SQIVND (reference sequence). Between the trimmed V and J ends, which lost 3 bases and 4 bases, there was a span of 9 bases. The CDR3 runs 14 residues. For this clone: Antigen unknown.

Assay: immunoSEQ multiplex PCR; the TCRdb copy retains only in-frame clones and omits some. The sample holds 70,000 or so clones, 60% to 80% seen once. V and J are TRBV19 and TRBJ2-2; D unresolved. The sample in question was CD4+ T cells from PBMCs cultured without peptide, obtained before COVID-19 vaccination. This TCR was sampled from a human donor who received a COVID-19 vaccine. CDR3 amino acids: CASSIPVRTGELFF. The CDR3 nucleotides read TGTGCCAGTAGTATTCCCGTTCGCACCGGGGAGCTGTTTTTT. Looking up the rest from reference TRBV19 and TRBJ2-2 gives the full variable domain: DGGITQSPKYLFRKEGQNVTLSCEQNLNHDAMYWYRQDPGQGLRLIYYSQIVNDFQKGDIAEGYSVSREKKESFPLTVTSAQKNPTAFYLCASSIPVRTGELFFGEGSRLTVL.